Here is one TCR beta chain with its context. Assignment of participants to cohorts was predicated upon participant-reported clinical history. Study processing details: Reference gene primers were amplified, and this amplification served to estimate nucleated cell counts. This table comes from immunoSEQ multiplex PCR, and its TCRdb copy is limited to in-frame clones, with some not included. V, J and clone size are taken as reported in that table, and D and trimming were inferred from the DNA itself. The data contain around 200,000 clones, around 85% of them singletons. The source of the sample is a study of blood T cell repertoires in COVID-19. Study-wide background: The United States, Italy and Spain were the sources of the acute and convalescent COVID-19 samples. PBMCs, B-cell-depleted T cells, or T cells provided the cDNA or gDNA that made up the material.

Germline V gene lookup returns CDR1 GTSNPN and CDR2 SVGIG (reference sequence). The length of the CDR3 is 13 residues. V was clipped by 3 bases and J by 9 bases, with 15 bases between them. The sequence was obtained from a man aged 35 to 55 who had recovered from COVID-19. Sequencing was performed on PBMCs or T cells enriched from blood (not recorded which). J is TRBJ2-1 and V is TRBV30; weak D call: TRBD2 (5 bases). CDR3 in DNA: TGTGCCTGGAGGGCCACTAGTGCGGGTGAGCAGTTCTTC. Its protein product is CAWRATSAGEQFF.